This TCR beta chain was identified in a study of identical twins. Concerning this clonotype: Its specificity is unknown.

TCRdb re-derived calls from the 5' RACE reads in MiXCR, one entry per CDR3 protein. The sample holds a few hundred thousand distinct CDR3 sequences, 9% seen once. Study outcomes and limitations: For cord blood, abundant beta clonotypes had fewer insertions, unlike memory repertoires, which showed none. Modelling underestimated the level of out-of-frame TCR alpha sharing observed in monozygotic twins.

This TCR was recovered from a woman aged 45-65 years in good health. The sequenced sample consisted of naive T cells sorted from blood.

CDR3 bases: TGTGCCACCAAGGGGGCTGGGGCCAACGTCCTGACTTTC. This sequence encodes CATKGAGANVLTF. The V and J genes are TRBV10-3 and TRBJ2-6; D perhaps matches TRBD1 (6 bases). The germline V and J ends were trimmed by 10 bases and 2 bases, with 9 bases remaining between them. The CDR3 sequence is 13 residues long. Per the germline V gene, CDR1 is ENHRY and CDR2 is SYGVKD.